Each of the 20 T cell receptor beta chains below was sequenced from the same sample in a study of T cell repertoires in cytomegalovirus infection. TCRdb re-derived calls from the reads in MiXCR, one entry per CDR3 protein. The sample shows 230,000 or so distinct CDR3 sequences, more than 15% of them seen only once. The sequenced sample consisted of CD8+ T cells from PBMCs. These receptors were taken from a human donor in good health (CMV status not recorded). Some clones in this sample may be carry-over from other donors' samples.

The chain employs TRBV6-2 or TRBV6-3 and TRBJ2-4, with D possibly being TRBD1 or TRBD2 (6 bases each). Trimming pared 9 bases from V and 0 bases from J, leaving 15 bases between. This CDR3 spans 15 amino acids. CDR1 is MNHEY, CDR2 SVGEGT, per germline. The CDR3: CASKIPGAAKNIQYF. CDR3 bases: TGTGCCAGTAAAATCCCGGGGGCAGCCAAAAACATTCAGTACTTC.

The chain combines TRBV19 with TRBJ2-7; 10 bases are shared with TRBD2. This CDR3 spans 18 amino acids. J was trimmed by 0 bases and V by 2 bases; bases with no gene match: 10. The germline CDR1 and CDR2 sequences are LNHDA and SQIVND (reference sequence). This chain's CDR3 is CASSILAGADPYSYEQYF. Written as DNA, the CDR3 is TGTGCCAGTAGTATACTAGCGGGGGCCGATCCCTACTCCTACGAGCAGTACTTC.

This clonotype has at least ten counts. The rearrangement links TRBV29-1 to TRBJ2-7; the match to TRBD1 covers 8 bases. CDR3 size: 19 residues. Germline CDR1 and CDR2: SQVTM and ANQGSEA. Trimming cost V 1 base and J 3 bases; bases outside gene matches: 20. CDR3 sequence (DNA): TGCAGCGTTGAAGGAAGTCACTCACCGGGTGGGACAGGACTCTACGAGCAGTACTTC. Encoded protein: CSVEGSHSPGGTGLYEQYF.

This clonotype appeared a few times. The chain links TRBV4-3 to TRBJ1-1, with unresolved D. Trimming cost V 1 base and J 10 bases, with 19 bases left between them. The CDR3 has 15 residues. Germline V CDR1 and CDR2: LGHNA, YSLEER. CDR3 protein: CASSQVSETNLGAFF. CDR3 sequence (DNA): TGCGCCAGCAGCCAAGTTTCAGAAACGAACTTGGGAGCTTTCTTT.

The rearrangement links TRBV2 to TRBJ2-6; 8 bases fit TRBD1. The CDR3 is made up of 15 amino acids. The V segment lost 11 bases and the J segment 4 bases; nucleotides outside the gene matches: 10. Germline V lookup: CDR1 SNHLY, CDR2 FYNNEI. The CDR3 here is CAGQGRQAGANVLTF. The CDR3 DNA sequence: TGTGCCGGACAGGGACGGCAAGCAGGGGCCAACGTCCTGACTTTC.

To note about this clonotype: Given a much more abundant clone one base away, this may be a read error. CDR3 amino acids: CASSLPGSVYGYTF. The CDR3 nucleotides read TGTGCCAGCAGCTTACCAGGGTCGGTCTATGGCTACACCTTC. The rearrangement joins TRBV7-2 to TRBJ1-2, with a weak D call TRBD1 (5 bases). The CDR3 is made up of 14 amino acids. Germline CDR1 and CDR2: SGHTA and FQGNSA. V was shortened by 2 bases and J by 4 bases, with 11 bases between the two germline ends.

The chain links TRBV6-6 to TRBJ1-4; D is ambiguous. Between the trimmed V and J ends, which lost 2 bases and 0 bases, there was a span of 7 bases. The CDR3 consists of 15 residues. Germline CDR1 MNHNY, CDR2 SVGAGI (reference sequence). The CDR3 loop reads CASSYIRATNEKLFF. CDR3 DNA: TGTGCCAGCAGTTACATAAGAGCAACTAATGAAAAACTGTTTTTT.

V and J are TRBV20-1 and TRBJ1-1, with a possible D match to TRBD1 (5 bases). This CDR3 region has 17 residues. V shed 2 bases and J shed 1 base, with 20 bases lying between them. Germline V gene sequence: CDR1 DFQATT, CDR2 SNEGSKA (reference sequence). CDR3 region: CSARIIGQGDKNTEAFF. The CDR3 nucleotides are TGCAGTGCTAGAATAATCGGGCAGGGTGATAAGAACACTGAAGCTTTCTTT.

The chain is built from TRBV2 and TRBJ2-3; 9 bases match TRBD1. Unmatched junction bases numbered 6, after V lost 4 bases and J lost 4 bases. The germline V gene has CDR1 SNHLY and CDR2 FYNNEI. The CDR3 loop spans 15 amino acids. Here the CDR3 DNA reads TGTGCCAGCAGTGGACAGGGGGGAGTCGCAGATACGCAGTATTTT. Protein: CASSGQGGVADTQYF.

On this clonotype itself: One junction end does not reproduce the germline sequence, and a read error may be involved. The rearrangement uses TRBV6-5 and TRBJ1-2; 8 bases agree with TRBD1. CDR1 and CDR2 from the germline V gene are MNHEY and SVGAGI. This CDR3 has 16 amino acids. The DNA for the CDR3 is TGTGCCCGCAGTTACTCGGTATCAGGGGGCTCCTATGGCTACACCTTC. It specifies CARSYSVSGGSYGYTF.

This clonotype was observed many times. V usage is TRBV10-3 and J usage is TRBJ2-1; 7 nucleotides agree with TRBD2. After removal of 5 bases from V and 4 bases from J, the junction contained 5 bases not matched to a gene. CDR3 length: 14 amino acids. Per the germline V gene, CDR1 is ENHRY and CDR2 is SYGVKD. Here the CDR3 reads CAISWLAEYNEQFF. The CDR3 DNA is TGTGCCATCAGTTGGCTAGCGGAGTACAATGAGCAGTTCTTC.

This clonotype was counted only a few times. This chain links TRBV28 with TRBJ2-7; TRBD2 might be the D (5 bases). CDR1 and CDR2 (germline): MDHEN, SYDVKM. Trimming took off 6 bases at V and 0 bases at J, with 9 bases between the two ends. This CDR3 is built from 13 residues. The CDR3 bases are TGTGCCAGCAGCGAGCGGAACTCCTACGAGCAGTACTTC. As protein: CASSERNSYEQYF.

The V call is TRBV6-5, the J call TRBJ2-7, with unresolved D. Per germline, CDR1 MNHEY and CDR2 SVGAGI. CDR3 length equals 14 residues. V was trimmed by 0 bases and J by 1 base, leaving 7 bases between them. CDR3 nucleotides: TGTGCCAGCAGTTACTCGGACGCGTCCTACGAGCAGTACTTC. It codes for CASSYSDASYEQYF.

In this sample, this clonotype turned up once. The chain has TRBV6-5 and TRBJ2-2; the D gene is possibly TRBD1 (6 bases). CDR1 and CDR2 (germline): MNHEY, SVGAGI. The CDR3 extends over 15 amino acids. Trimming took off 6 bases at V and 5 bases at J, with 16 bases between the two ends. The CDR3 nucleotides are TGTGCCAGCAGCCTCTGGGTGGGGGCGACCGGGGAGCTGTTTTTT. Translated, it gives CASSLWVGATGELFF.

The J gene is TRBJ1-6, the V gene TRBV6-2 or TRBV6-3; 11 bases agree with TRBD1. Germline assignment: CDR1 MNHEY and CDR2 SVGEGT. The trim removed 3 bases at V and 7 bases at J, leaving 2 bases unmatched. This CDR3 has 15 residues. CDR3 residues: CASSYWDRGNSPLHF. The DNA of the CDR3 is TGTGCCAGCAGTTATTGGGACAGGGGGAATTCACCCCTCCACTTT.

Ten or more counts support this clonotype. The chain employs TRBV12-5 and TRBJ1-1; D gene uncertain. The CDR3 length is 13 residues. The ends were cut back, 4 bases at V and 0 bases at J, with 6 bases in the middle. Germline-derived CDR1 and CDR2 are LGHNT and FRNRAP. DNA of the CDR3: TGTGCTAGTGGTTCAGACCTGAACACTGAAGCTTTCTTT. Amino acids: CASGSDLNTEAFF.

The chain has TRBV15 and TRBJ1-4; D is possibly TRBD1 (5 bases). Between the trimmed V and J ends, which lost 0 bases and 7 bases, there was a span of 15 bases. The CDR3 extends over 16 amino acids. The V gene's germline CDR1 is LNHNV and CDR2 YYDKDF (reference sequence). CDR3 region: CATSRESGSWSEKLFF. CDR3 nucleotides: TGTGCCACCAGCAGAGAATCAGGGAGCTGGAGTGAAAAACTGTTTTTT. Looking up the rest from reference TRBV15 and TRBJ1-4 gives the full variable domain: DAMVIQNPRYQVTQFGKPVTLSCSQTLNHNVMYWYQQKSSQAPKLLFHYYDKDFNNEADTPDNFQSRRPNTSFCFLDIRSPGLGDTAMYLCATSRESGSWSEKLFFGSGTQLSVL.

This clonotype was seen ten or more times. The chain links TRBV12-3 or TRBV12-4 to TRBJ1-6, with TRBD1 matching 10 bases. With 6 bases clipped from V and 7 bases from J, the junction kept 3 bases outside the gene matches. The CDR3 contains 14 residues. The CDR3 DNA sequence: TGTGCCAGCAGCAGGACAGGGGGGAATTCACCCCTCCACTTT. This gives the protein CASSRTGGNSPLHF.

This clonotype was seen repeatedly, ten times or more. The chain is built from TRBV7-2 and TRBJ2-6; tentatively, D is TRBD1 (5 bases). Trimming took 5 bases from V and 0 from J, leaving 14 bases between them. Germline V gene data show CDR1 as SGHTA and CDR2 as FQGNSA. This CDR3 has 17 amino acids. CDR3 DNA sequence: TGTGCCAGCAGCCCCGGTAGGGGTTACTCTGGGGCCAACGTCCTGACTTTC. Translating it yields CASSPGRGYSGANVLTF.

This clonotype was recorded many times. The rearrangement links TRBV12-3 or TRBV12-4 to TRBJ1-4, with 10 nucleotides matching TRBD1. The CDR3 runs to 14 residues. Losses at the gene ends were 4 bases for V and 6 bases for J; bases not matched to a gene: 2. The CDR3 nucleotides are TGTGCCAGCAGTTCGACAGGGGGCTATGAAAAACTGTTTTTT. This sequence encodes CASSSTGGYEKLFF.